Listed here are 14 T cell receptor beta chains from one sample, sequenced in a study of blood T cell repertoires in COVID-19. Repertoires were generated with immunoSEQ multiplex PCR, while TCRdb's copy carries only in-frame clones and drops some. Among about 180,000 clones listed, about 81% were seen once. Material for sequencing was peripheral blood. All receptors come from a woman over 75 with COVID-19, enrolled during active disease.

This clone was seen a few times. The chain joins TRBV6-1 to TRBJ2-7, with a possible D match to TRBD2 (7 bases). Trimming left V 3 bases short and J 5 bases short, with 26 bases between. Germline CDR1 is MNHNS and CDR2 is SASEGT. This CDR3 has 18 amino acids. The CDR3 DNA follows: TGTGCCAGCAGTGATGTGGGGGGGGAGACAGGCTCCTGGAACGAGCAGTACTTC. Residues: CASSDVGGETGSWNEQYF.

J is TRBJ2-7 and V is TRBV10-3; 12 bases are shared with TRBD2. Trimming removed 7 bases from V and 7 bases from J; junction bases left unmatched: 5. Germline-derived CDR1 and CDR2 are ENHRY and SYGVKD. The CDR3 extends over 13 amino acids. The CDR3 here is CAINRLAGEEQYF. The CDR3 DNA reads TGTGCCATCAATCGACTAGCGGGAGAGGAGCAGTACTTC.

Of note for this clone: The junction and the germline gene differ at one end; a read error may be behind it. The chain carries TRBV7-6 and TRBJ1-3; D may be TRBD1 (5 bases). CDR1 and CDR2 from the germline V gene are SGHVS and FNYEAQ. This CDR3 contains 17 residues. CDR3 protein: CASSLAGVGGSGNTIYF. The CDR3 DNA reads TGTGCCAGCAGCCTAGCCGGAGTGGGGGGCTCTGGAAACACCATATATTTT.

V usage is TRBV18 and J usage is TRBJ2-1; the match to TRBD1 covers 7 bases. Trimming took 0 bases from V and 7 from J; bases not matched to a gene: 3. From germline, CDR1 is KGHSH and CDR2 LQKENI. This CDR3 contains 14 residues. The CDR3 DNA is TGTGCCAGCTCACCACCGTCAGGGGGAAATGAGCAGTTCTTC. Translation gives CASSPPSGGNEQFF.

This rearrangement joins TRBV24-1 to TRBJ2-3; possible D gene TRBD1, 5 bases. The CDR3 length is 12 residues. The V end lost 5 bases, the J end lost 4 bases, and 6 bases lay between the germline ends. Germline V gene data show CDR1 as KGHDR and CDR2 as SFDVKD. CDR3 protein: CATSVGADTQYF. The CDR3, as DNA: TGTGCCACCAGTGTAGGGGCAGATACGCAGTATTTT.

This clone was found a few times. The CDR3: CASSIQAGIGYTF. As DNA, the CDR3 is TGTGCCAGTAGTATCCAAGCCGGGATCGGCTACACCTTC. This chain connects TRBV19 to TRBJ1-2; no clear D gene. CDR3 size: 13 residues. V was cut by 3 bases and J by 8 bases, with 13 bases left in between. The germline CDR1 and CDR2 sequences are LNHDA and SQIVND (reference sequence).

V and J are TRBV15 and TRBJ2-3; 7 bases match TRBD2. The ends lost 5 bases at V and 0 bases at J; junction bases unmatched: 5. This CDR3 has 15 amino acids. In germline, CDR1 is LNHNV, CDR2 YYDKDF (reference sequence). The CDR3 loop reads CATSASGTSTDTQYF. CDR3 DNA: TGTGCCACCAGCGCAAGCGGGACTAGCACAGATACGCAGTATTTT.

This sequence joins TRBV7-9 and TRBJ1-1; a possible D gene is TRBD1 (5 bases). The CDR3 loop spans 14 amino acids. Germline CDR1 reads SEHNR; CDR2 reads FQNEAQ (reference sequence). Trimming cost V 0 bases and J 9 bases, with 14 bases left between them. DNA of the CDR3: TGTGCCAGCAGCTTAGCGGCTGGGGGGGAGAAAGCTTTCTTT. It translates to CASSLAAGGEKAFF.

V usage is TRBV2 and J usage is TRBJ1-4, with 10 bases identical to TRBD1. Trimming cost V 7 bases and J 7 bases; bases outside gene matches: 6. This CDR3 has 14 amino acids. Germline V gene sequence: CDR1 SNHLY, CDR2 FYNNEI. The CDR3 here is CASNRQGAGEKLFF. CDR3 nucleotide sequence: TGTGCCAGCAACCGACAGGGGGCGGGTGAAAAACTGTTTTTT. Looking up the rest from reference TRBV2 and TRBJ1-4 gives the full variable domain: EPEVTQTPSHQVTQMGQEVILRCVPISNHLYFYWYRQILGQKVEFLVSFYNNEISEKSEIFDDQFSVERPDGSNFTLKIRSTKLEDSAMYFCASNRQGAGEKLFFGSGTQLSVL.

V usage is TRBV5-4 and J usage is TRBJ1-2; 8 nucleotides match TRBD1. Per germline, CDR1 SGHNT and CDR2 YYREEE (reference sequence). Germline trimming cut 5 bases from V and 7 bases from J; bases unmatched to any gene: 7. The CDR3 runs 13 residues. The CDR3 loop is CASSFQGAAGYTF. The CDR3, as DNA: TGTGCCAGCAGTTTCCAGGGGGCTGCTGGCTACACCTTC.

This clone was counted a single time. CDR3 sequence (DNA): TGTGCCAGTTGGACTGATAGCTCCTACGAGCAGTACTTC. Its protein is CASWTDSSYEQYF. This rearrangement joins TRBV2 to TRBJ2-7; weak D call: TRBD2 (5 bases). The germline CDR1 and CDR2 sequences are SNHLY and FYNNEI. V lost 9 bases, J lost 0 bases, and 12 bases lay in between. This CDR3 comprises 13 residues.

The chain uses TRBV28 and TRBJ1-2; 11 nucleotides align to TRBD1. V shed 6 bases, J shed 8 bases, and the junction held 11 bases outside the gene matches. From germline, CDR1 is MDHEN and CDR2 SYDVKM. This CDR3 region has 15 residues. CDR3 sequence (DNA): TGTGCCAGCAGCCCTGCCATGGACAGGGGGCGAGGCTACACCTTC. It encodes CASSPAMDRGRGYTF.

This chain links TRBV6-1 with TRBJ2-6; D is ambiguous. The CDR3 runs to 20 residues. The V and J ends lost 1 base and 0 bases respectively, with 19 bases between them. Germline lookup yields CDR1 MNHNS and CDR2 SASEGT. In nucleotides, the CDR3 is TGTGCCAGCAGTGAAGACCCCCACCTCGAGGTATTCTCTGGGGCCAACGTCCTGACTTTC. Its translation is CASSEDPHLEVFSGANVLTF.

The chain joins TRBV5-1 to TRBJ2-3; TRBD2 is a possible D gene (6 bases). The CDR3 is 15 amino acids. Germline loops: CDR1 SGHRS, CDR2 YFSETQ. With 0 bases removed from V and 3 bases from J, the gap between germline ends came to 11 bases. This CDR3 is CASSLVSGATDTQYF. CDR3 DNA: TGCGCCAGCAGCTTGGTTTCGGGAGCGACAGATACGCAGTATTTT.